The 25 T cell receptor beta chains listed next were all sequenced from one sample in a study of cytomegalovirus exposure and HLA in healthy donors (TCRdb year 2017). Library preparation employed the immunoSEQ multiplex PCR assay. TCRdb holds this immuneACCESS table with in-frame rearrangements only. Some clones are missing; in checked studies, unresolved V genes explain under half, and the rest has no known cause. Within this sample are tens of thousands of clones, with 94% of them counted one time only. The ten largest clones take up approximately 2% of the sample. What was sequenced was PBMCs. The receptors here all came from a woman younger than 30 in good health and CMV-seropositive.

The CDR3 nucleotides read TGTGCCAGCAGGGATACAGGGACGGACACTGAAGCTTTCTTT. As protein: CASRDTGTDTEAFF. The chain joins TRBV6-5 to TRBJ1-1; D may be TRBD1 (6 bases). Germline assignment: CDR1 MNHEY and CDR2 SVGAGI. The CDR3 is made up of 14 amino acids. V was shortened by 6 bases and J by 3 bases, with 14 bases between the two germline ends.

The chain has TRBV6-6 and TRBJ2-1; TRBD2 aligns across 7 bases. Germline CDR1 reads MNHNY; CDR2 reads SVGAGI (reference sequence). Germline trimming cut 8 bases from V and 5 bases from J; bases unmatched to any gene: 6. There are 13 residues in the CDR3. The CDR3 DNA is TGTGCCAGCTTCGGGGCGGGGGACAATGAGCAGTTCTTC. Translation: CASFGAGDNEQFF.

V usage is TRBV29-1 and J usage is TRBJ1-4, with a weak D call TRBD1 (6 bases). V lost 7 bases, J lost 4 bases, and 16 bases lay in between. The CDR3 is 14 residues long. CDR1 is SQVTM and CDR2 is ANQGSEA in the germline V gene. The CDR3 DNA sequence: TGCAGCGCCTCCCGGGGAGGGGGTAATGAAAAACTGTTTTTT. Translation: CSASRGGGNEKLFF.

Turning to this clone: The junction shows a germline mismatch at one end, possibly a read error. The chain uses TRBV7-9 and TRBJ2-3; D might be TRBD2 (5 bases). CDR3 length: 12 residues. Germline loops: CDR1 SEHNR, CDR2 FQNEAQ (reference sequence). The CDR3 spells CASSLGGPLGNF. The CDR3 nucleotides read TGTGCCAGCAGCTTAGGCGGGCCCCTCGGGAATTTT.

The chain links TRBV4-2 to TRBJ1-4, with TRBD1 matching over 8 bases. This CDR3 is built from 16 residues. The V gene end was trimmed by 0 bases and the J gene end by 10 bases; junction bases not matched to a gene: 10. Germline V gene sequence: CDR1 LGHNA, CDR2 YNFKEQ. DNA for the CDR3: TGTGCCAGCAGCCAAGATAGGGTGGCAGGGGGCGGAAAACTGTTTTTT. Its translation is CASSQDRVAGGGKLFF.

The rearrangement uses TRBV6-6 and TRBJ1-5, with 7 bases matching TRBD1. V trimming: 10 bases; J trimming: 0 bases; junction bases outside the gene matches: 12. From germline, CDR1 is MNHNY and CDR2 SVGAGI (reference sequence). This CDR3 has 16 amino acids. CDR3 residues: CATTDRDSYSNQPQHF. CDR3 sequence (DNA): TGTGCCACCACCGACCGGGACAGCTATAGCAATCAGCCCCAGCATTTT.

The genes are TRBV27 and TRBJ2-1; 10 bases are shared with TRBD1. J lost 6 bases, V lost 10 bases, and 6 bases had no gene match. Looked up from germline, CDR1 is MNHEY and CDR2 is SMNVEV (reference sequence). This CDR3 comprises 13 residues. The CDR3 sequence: CAITGTGVNEQFF. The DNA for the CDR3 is TGTGCCATCACCGGGACAGGGGTCAATGAGCAGTTCTTC.

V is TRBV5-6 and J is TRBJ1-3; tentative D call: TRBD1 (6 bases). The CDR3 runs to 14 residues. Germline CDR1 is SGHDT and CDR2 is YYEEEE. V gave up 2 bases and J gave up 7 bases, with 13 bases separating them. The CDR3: CASSFLSGDNTIYF. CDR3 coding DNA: TGTGCCAGCAGCTTCCTCTCAGGGGACAACACCATATATTTT.

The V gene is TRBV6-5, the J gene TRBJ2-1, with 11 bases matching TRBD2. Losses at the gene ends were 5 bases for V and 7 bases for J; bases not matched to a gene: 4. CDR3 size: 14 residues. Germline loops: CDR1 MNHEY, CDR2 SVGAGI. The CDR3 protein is CASSTRTSGNEQFF. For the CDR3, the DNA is TGTGCCAGCAGTACCCGGACTAGCGGGAATGAGCAGTTCTTC.

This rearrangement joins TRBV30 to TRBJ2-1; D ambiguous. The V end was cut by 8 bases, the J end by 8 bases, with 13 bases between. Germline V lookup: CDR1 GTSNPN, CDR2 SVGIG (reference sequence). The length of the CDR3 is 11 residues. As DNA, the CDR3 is TGTGCCCCTGGGCCATGCTATGAGCAGTTCTTC. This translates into CAPGPCYEQFF.

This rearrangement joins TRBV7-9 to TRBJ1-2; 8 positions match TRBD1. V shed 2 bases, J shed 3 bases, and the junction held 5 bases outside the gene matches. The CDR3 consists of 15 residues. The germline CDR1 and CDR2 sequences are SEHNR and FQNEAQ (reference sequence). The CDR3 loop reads CASSLLTGEDYGYTF. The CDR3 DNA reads TGTGCCAGCAGCTTACTGACAGGGGAGGACTATGGCTACACCTTC.

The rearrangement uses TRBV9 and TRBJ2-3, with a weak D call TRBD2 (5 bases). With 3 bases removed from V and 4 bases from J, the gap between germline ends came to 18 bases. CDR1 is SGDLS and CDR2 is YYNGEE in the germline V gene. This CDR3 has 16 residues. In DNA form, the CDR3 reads TGTGCCAGCAGCGGATCCGGGAACCCGCAAGCAGATACGCAGTATTTT. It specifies CASSGSGNPQADTQYF.

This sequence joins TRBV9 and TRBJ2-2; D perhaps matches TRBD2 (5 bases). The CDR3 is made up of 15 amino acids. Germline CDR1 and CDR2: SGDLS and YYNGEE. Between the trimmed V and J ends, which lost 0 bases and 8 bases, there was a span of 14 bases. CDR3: CASSVAVASPGELFF. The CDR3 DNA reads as TGTGCCAGCAGCGTAGCAGTGGCTAGCCCAGGGGAGCTGTTTTTT.

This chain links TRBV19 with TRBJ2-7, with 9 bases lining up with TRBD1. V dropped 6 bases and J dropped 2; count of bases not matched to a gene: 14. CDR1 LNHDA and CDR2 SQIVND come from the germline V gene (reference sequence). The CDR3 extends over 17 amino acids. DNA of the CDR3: TGTGCCAGTAGCTTAGGGACAGGGCAGCGAGGGACCTACGAGCAGTACTTC. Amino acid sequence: CASSLGTGQRGTYEQYF. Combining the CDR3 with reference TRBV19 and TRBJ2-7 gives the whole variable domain DGGITQSPKYLFRKEGQNVTLSCEQNLNHDAMYWYRQDPGQGLRLIYYSQIVNDFQKGDIAEGYSVSREKKESFPLTVTSAQKNPTAFYLCASSLGTGQRGTYEQYFGPGTRLTVT.

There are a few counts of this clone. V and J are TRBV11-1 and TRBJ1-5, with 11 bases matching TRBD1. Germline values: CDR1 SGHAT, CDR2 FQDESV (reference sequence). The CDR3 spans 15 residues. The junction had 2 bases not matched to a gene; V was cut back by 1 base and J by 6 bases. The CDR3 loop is CASSLDGTGGQPQHF. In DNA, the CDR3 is TGTGCCAGCAGCTTAGACGGGACAGGGGGTCAGCCCCAGCATTTT.

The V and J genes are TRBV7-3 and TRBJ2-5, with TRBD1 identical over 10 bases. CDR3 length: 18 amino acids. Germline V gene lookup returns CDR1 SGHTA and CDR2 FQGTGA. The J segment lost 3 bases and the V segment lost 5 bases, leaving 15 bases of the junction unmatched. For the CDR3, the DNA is TGTGCCAGCAGCCCCCACCCCGGACAGGGGGTAGTAAAAGAGACCCAGTACTTC. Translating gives CASSPHPGQGVVKETQYF.

Here the CDR3 reads CARRDTGNQPQHF. CDR3 nucleotides: TGTGCCAGAAGGGACACGGGGAATCAGCCCCAGCATTTT. This chain uses TRBV21-1 with TRBJ1-5; the table's D call, TRBD1, has no DNA check behind it. TRBV21-1 represents a pseudogene. The CDR3 spans 13 residues.

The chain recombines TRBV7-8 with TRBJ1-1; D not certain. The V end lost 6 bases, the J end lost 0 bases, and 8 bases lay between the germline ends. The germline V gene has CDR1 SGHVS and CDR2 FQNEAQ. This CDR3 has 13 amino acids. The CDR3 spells CASRPSLNTEAFF. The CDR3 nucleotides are TGTGCCAGCAGGCCGAGTCTGAACACTGAAGCTTTCTTT.

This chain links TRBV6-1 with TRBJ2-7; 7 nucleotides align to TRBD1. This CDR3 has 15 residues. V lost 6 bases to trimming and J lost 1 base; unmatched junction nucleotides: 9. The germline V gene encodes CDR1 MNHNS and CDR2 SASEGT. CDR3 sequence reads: CASRVDRAASYEQYF. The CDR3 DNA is TGTGCCAGCAGGGTAGACAGGGCTGCATCCTACGAGCAGTACTTC.

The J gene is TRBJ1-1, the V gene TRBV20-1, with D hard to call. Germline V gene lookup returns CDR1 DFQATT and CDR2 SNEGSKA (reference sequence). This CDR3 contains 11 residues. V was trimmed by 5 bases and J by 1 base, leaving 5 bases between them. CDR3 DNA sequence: TGCAGTGCTGCAGGGAACACTGAAGCTTTCTTT. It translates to CSAAGNTEAFF.

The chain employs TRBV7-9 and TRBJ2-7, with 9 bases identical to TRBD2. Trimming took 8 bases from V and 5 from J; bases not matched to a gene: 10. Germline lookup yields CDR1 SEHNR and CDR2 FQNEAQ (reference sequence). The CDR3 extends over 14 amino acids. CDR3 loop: CASRPPGLADEQYF. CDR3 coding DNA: TGTGCCAGCCGACCACCGGGACTAGCAGACGAGCAGTACTTC.

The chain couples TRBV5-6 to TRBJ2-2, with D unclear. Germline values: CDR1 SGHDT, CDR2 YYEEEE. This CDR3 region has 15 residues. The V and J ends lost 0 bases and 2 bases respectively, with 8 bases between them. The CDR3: CASSLALLNTGELFF. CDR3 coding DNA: TGTGCCAGCAGCTTGGCACTTTTAAACACCGGGGAGCTGTTTTTT.

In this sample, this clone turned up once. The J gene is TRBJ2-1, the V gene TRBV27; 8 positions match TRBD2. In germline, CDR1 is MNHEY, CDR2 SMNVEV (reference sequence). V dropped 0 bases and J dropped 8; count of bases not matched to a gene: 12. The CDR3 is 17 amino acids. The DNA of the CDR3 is TGTGCCAGCAGTTTATCGCGAGCGGGGGCAGGGACGGATGAGCAGTTCTTC. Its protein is CASSLSRAGAGTDEQFF.

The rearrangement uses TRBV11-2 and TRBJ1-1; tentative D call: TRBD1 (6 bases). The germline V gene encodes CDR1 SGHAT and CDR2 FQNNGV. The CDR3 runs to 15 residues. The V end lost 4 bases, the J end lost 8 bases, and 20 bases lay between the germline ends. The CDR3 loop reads CASSSSRPGQREAFF. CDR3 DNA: TGTGCCAGCAGCTCTTCCCGACCGGGACAAAGGGAAGCTTTCTTT.

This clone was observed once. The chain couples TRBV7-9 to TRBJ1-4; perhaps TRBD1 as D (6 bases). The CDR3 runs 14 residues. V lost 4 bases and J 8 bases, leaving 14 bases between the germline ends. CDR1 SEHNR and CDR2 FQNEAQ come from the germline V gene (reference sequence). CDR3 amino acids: CASSSTGRGEKLFF. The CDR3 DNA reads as TGTGCCAGCAGCTCAACAGGGAGGGGAGAAAAACTGTTTTTT.